This T cell receptor beta chain was profiled in a study of T cell repertoires in cytomegalovirus infection. TCRdb re-derived calls from the reads in MiXCR, one entry per CDR3 protein. This sample carries more than 650,000 distinct CDR3 sequences, less than 40% of them seen once, and the ten largest clones take about 2.8%. The V gene lost 3 bases and the J gene lost 5 bases, with 11 bases spanning the gap. The CDR3 length is 14 residues. Germline V CDR1 and CDR2: ENHRY, SYGVKD. This rearrangement joins TRBV10-3 to TRBJ2-1; D may be TRBD1 or TRBD2 (5 bases each). The source of this sequence is a human donor in good health (CMV status not recorded). Some clones in this sample may be carry-over from other donors' samples. Sequencing was carried out using PBMCs. The CDR3 DNA reads as TGTGCCATCAGTGATCTTTGGGACCACAATGAGCAGTTCTTC. Protein: CAISDLWDHNEQFF.